The TCR beta chain described here comes from a study of response to subunit inactivated influenza vaccine. A single record per CDR3 protein comes from TCRdb applying MiXCR to the RT-PCR reads. The sample holds roughly 700,000 distinct CDR3 sequences, less than 20% seen once. Study-level points and caveats: Authors suggested seasonal influenza vaccinations each recruit few new T cells.

Germline V gene lookup returns CDR1 SGHTA and CDR2 FQGNSA. Germline trimming cut 5 bases from V and 5 bases from J; bases unmatched to any gene: 11. The CDR3 has 15 residues. This clonotype was seen more than once but under ten times. Its antigen is still unknown. The rearrangement uses TRBV7-2 and TRBJ1-2; the match to TRBD1 covers 7 bases. The sequence was collected from a man aged 50 or older who received an inactivated influenza vaccine. The sample was PBMCs from blood, taken less than 13 days after vaccination. The CDR3 DNA is TGTGCCAGCAGCATCGCCCGGACAGGAGGATATGGCTACACCTTC. It is translated as CASSIARTGGYGYTF.